This TCR beta chain came from a study of T cell responses to AZD1222 COVID-19 vaccine. The study, taken as a whole, reports: With two AZD1222 doses given, Spike-specific TCR breadth and depth both rose. Spike-wide coverage was observed for vaccine-associated CD4 TCRs, with dominant responses at 160-218 and 743-854. White British ancestry dominated among donors, who included more females, and clonal diversity was possibly underestimated. Repertoire sampling occurred only after the peak T cell response.

Sequencing used immunoSEQ multiplex PCR; TCRdb keeps in-frame clones, though not all of them. The sample has 100,000 to 120,000 clones; roughly 87% are singletons. Comments on this clone: What it binds is not known.

CDR3 length: 16 residues. V was clipped by 0 bases and J by 2 bases; unmatched bases: 2. CDR1 MNHNY and CDR2 SVGAGI come from the germline V gene (reference sequence). The starting material was peripheral blood, obtained on day 0 of MenACWY control vaccination. The V and J genes are TRBV6-6 and TRBJ2-5; TRBD2 agrees at 11 bases. The receptor was isolated from an adult in good health. The CDR3 region has the DNA TGTGCCAGCAGTTACTCGACTAGCGGGGATCAAGAGACCCAGTACTTC. It translates to CASSYSTSGDQETQYF.